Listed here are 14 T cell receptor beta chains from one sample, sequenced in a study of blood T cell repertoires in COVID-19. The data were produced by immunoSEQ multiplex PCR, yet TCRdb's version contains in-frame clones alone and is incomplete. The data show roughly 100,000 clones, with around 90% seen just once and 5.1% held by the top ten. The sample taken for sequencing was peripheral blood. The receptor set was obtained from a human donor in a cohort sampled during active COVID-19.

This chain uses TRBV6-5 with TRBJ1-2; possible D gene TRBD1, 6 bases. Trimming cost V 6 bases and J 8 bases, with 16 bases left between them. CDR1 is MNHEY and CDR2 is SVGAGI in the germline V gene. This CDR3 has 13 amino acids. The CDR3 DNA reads TGTGCCAGCAGCGATACAGGGTTCTACGGCTACACCTTC. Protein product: CASSDTGFYGYTF.

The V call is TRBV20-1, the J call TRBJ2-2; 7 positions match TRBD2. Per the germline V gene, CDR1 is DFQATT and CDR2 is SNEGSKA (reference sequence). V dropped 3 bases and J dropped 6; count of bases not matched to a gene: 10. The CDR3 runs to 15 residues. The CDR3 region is CSASNGGRGAGELFF. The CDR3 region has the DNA TGCAGTGCTAGTAACGGCGGGAGAGGCGCCGGGGAGCTGTTTTTT.

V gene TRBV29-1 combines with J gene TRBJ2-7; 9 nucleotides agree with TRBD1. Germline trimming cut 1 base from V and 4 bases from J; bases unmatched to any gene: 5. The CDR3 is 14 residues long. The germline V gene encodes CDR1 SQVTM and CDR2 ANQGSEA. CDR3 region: CSVEVGTGSYEQYF. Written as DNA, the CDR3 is TGCAGCGTTGAAGTTGGGACAGGGAGTTACGAGCAGTACTTC.

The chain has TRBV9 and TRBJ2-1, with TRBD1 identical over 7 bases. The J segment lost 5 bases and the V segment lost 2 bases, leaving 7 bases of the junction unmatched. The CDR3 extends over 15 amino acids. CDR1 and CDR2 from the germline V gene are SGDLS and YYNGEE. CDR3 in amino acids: CASSVVTGSHNEQFF. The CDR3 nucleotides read TGTGCCAGCAGCGTGGTGACAGGGTCCCACAATGAGCAGTTCTTC.

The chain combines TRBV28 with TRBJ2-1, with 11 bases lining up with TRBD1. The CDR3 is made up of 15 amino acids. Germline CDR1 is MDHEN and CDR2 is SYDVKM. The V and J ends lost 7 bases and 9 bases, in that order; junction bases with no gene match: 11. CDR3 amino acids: CASTPGQGVRGEQFF. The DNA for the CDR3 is TGTGCCAGCACCCCGGGACAGGGGGTTCGGGGTGAGCAGTTCTTC. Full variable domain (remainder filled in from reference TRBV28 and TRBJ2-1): DVKVTQSSRYLVKRTGEKVFLECVQDMDHENMFWYRQDPGLGLRLIYFSYDVKMKEKGDIPEGYSVSREKKERFSLILESASTNQTSMYLCASTPGQGVRGEQFFGPGTRLTVL.

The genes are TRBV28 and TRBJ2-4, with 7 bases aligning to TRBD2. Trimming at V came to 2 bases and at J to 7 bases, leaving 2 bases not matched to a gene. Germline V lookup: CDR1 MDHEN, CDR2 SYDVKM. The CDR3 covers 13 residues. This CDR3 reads CASSLGGGNIQYF. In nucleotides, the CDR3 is TGTGCCAGCAGTTTAGGGGGAGGGAACATTCAGTACTTC.

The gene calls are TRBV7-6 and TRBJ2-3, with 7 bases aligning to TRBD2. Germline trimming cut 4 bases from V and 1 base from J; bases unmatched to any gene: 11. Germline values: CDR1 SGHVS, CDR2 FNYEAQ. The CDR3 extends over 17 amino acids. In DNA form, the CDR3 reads TGTGCCAGCAGCTCTCCCCTAGCGGAGCCCGGCACAGATACGCAGTATTTT. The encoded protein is CASSSPLAEPGTDTQYF.

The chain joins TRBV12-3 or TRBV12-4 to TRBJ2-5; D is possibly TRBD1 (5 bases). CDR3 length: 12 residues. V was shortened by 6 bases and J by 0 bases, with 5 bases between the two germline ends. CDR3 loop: CASRDNQETQYF. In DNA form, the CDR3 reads TGTGCCAGCAGGGACAACCAAGAGACCCAGTACTTC.

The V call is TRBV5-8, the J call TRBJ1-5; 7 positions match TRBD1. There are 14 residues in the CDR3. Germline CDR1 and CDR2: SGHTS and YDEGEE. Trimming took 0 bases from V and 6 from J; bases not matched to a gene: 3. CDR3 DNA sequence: TGTGCCAGCAGCTTGGGACAGGGACCTCAGCCCCAGCATTTT. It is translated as CASSLGQGPQPQHF.

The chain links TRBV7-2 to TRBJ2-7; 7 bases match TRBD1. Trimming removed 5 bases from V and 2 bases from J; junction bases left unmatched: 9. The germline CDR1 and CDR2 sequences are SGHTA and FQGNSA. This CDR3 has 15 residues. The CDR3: CASSRTGAQPYEQYF. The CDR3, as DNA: TGTGCCAGCAGCCGCACAGGGGCCCAACCCTACGAGCAGTACTTC.

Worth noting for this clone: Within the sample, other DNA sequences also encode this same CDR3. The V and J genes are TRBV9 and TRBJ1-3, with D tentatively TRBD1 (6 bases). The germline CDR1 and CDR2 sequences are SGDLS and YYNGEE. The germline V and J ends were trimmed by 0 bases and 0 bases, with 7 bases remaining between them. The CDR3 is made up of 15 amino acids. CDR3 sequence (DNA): TGTGCCAGCAGCGTAGGGGACACCTCTGGAAACACCATATATTTT. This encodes CASSVGDTSGNTIYF. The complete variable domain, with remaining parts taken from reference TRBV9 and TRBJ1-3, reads DSGVTQTPKHLITATGQRVTLRCSPRSGDLSVYWYQQSLDQGLQFLIQYYNGEERAKGNILERFSAQQFPDLHSELNLSSLELGDSALYFCASSVGDTSGNTIYFGEGSWLTVV.

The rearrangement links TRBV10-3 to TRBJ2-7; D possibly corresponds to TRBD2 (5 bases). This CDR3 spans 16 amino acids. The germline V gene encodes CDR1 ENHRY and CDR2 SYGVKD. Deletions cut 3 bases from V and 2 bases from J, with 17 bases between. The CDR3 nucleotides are TGTGCCATCAGTGATCCGAGCGGCAGTGACACCTACGAGCAGTACTTC. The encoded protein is CAISDPSGSDTYEQYF.

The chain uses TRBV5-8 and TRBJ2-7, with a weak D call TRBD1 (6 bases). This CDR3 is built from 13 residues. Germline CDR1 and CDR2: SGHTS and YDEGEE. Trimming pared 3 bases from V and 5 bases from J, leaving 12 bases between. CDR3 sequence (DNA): TGTGCCAGCAGCTCTCTAAGGGGGAACGAGCAGTACTTC. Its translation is CASSSLRGNEQYF.

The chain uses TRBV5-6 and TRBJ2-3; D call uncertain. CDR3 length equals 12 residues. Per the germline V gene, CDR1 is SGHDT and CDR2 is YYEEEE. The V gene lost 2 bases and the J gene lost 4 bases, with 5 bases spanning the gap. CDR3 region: CASSLAPDTQYF. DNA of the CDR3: TGTGCCAGCAGCTTAGCCCCAGATACGCAGTATTTT.